Sequencing of this T cell receptor beta chain was carried out in a study of blood T cells in healthy people across ages. Whole-study context: Researchers report that template switching captured about one barcoded beta molecule per two T cells.

A single count supports this clonotype. The study recruited healthy Caucasian donors from Russia who were aged about 6 to 95. CDR3 length: 15 amino acids. Germline V lookup: CDR1 MGHDK, CDR2 SYGVNS. The V segment lost 7 bases and the J segment 0 bases; nucleotides outside the gene matches: 8. Together with a sample-barcoded 5' primer, a J-beta primer mix was included in a second PCR lasting roughly 6 to 12 cycles. Template switching added a 12-random-nucleotide identifier to every cDNA molecule. TCRdb itself ran the 5' RACE reads through MiXCR, one entry per CDR3 protein. The sample includes 1.4 million or so distinct CDR3 sequences, approximately 42% of them seen just once.

The rearrangement links TRBV25-1 to TRBJ2-7; the match to TRBD1 covers 8 bases. Sequenced material: blood. This receptor was obtained from a woman between 18 and 29 years old in good health. The CDR3 nucleotides are TGTGCCAGCACCAGATCCGGGACAGGCTCCTACGAGCAGTACTTC. This translates into CASTRSGTGSYEQYF.